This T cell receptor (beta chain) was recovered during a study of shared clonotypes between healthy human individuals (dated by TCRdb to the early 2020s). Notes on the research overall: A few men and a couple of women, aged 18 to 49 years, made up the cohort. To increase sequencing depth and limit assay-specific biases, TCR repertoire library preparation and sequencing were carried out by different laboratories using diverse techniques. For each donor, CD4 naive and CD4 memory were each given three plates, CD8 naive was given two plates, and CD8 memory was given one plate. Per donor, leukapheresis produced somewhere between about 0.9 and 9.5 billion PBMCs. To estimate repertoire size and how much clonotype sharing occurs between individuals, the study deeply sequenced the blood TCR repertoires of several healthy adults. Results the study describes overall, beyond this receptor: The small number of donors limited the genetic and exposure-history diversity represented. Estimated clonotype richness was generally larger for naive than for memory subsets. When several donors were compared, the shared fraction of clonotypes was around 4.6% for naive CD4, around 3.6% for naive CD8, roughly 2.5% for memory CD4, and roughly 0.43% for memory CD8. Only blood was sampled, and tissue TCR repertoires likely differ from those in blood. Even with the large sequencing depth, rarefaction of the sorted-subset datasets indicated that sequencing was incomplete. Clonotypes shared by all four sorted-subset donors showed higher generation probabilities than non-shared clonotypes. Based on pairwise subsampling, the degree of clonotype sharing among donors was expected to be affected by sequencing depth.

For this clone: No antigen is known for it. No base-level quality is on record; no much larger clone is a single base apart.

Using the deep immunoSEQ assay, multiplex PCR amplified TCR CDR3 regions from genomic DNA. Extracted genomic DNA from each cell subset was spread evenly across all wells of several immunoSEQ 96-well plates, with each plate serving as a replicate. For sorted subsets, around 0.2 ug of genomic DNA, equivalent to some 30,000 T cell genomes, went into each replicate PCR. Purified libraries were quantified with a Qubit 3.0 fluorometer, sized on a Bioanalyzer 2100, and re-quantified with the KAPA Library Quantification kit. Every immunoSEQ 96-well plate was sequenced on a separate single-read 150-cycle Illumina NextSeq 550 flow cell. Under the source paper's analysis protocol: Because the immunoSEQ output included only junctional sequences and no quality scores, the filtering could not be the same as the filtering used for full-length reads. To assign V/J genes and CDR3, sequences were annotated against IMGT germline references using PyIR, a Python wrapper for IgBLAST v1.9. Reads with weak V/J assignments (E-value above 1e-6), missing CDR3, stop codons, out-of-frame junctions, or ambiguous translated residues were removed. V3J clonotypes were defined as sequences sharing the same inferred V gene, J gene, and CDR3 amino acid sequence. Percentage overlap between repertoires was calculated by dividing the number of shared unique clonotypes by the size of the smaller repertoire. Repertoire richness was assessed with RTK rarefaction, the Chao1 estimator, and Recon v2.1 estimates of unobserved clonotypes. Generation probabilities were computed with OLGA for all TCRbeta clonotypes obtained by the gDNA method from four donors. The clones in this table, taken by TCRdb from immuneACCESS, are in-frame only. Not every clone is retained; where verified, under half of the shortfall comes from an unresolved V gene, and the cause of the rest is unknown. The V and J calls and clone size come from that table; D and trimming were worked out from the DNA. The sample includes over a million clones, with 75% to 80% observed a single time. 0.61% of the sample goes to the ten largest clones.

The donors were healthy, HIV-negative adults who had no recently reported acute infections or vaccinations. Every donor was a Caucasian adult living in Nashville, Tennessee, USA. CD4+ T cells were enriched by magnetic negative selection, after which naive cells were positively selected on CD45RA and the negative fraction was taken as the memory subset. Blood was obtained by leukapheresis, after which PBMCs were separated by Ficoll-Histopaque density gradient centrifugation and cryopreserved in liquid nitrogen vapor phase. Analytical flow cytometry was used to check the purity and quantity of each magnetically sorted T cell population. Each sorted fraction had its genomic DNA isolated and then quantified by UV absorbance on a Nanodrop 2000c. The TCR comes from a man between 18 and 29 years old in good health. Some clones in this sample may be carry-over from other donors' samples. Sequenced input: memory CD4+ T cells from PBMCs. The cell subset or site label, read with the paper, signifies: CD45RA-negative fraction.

The DNA reads TGTGCCAGCAGCCCCGGACGGGCCCCTGGAAACACCATATATTTT. This translates into CASSPGRAPGNTIYF. The chain was built from TRBV28 and TRBJ1-3; the D gene cannot be named for sure. Trimming at the junction amounts to 6 bases on V and 2 bases on J, and the germline ends lie 14 bases apart. The CDR3 goes from the cysteine to the phenylalanine over 15 residues. This entry keeps only the CDR3 DNA: 45 bases, framed from base 1. Per the germline V gene, MDHEN is the CDR1 and SYDVKM is the CDR2.